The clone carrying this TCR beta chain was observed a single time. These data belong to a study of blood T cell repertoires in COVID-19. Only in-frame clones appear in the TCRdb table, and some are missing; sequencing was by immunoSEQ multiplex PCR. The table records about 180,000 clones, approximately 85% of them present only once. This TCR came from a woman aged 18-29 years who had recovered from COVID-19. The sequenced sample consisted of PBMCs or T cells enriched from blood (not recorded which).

CDR3 bases: TGTGCCAGCAGTTTTGCGGGACAGGGATGGAACACTGAAGCTTTCTTT. As protein: CASSFAGQGWNTEAFF. J is TRBJ1-1 and V is TRBV28, with 9 bases that match TRBD1. This CDR3 has 16 residues. V gave up 3 bases and J gave up 1 base; unmatched junction bases: 6. Germline lookup yields CDR1 MDHEN and CDR2 SYDVKM. Based on the CDR3 plus reference TRBV28 and TRBJ1-1, the full variable domain is DVKVTQSSRYLVKRTGEKVFLECVQDMDHENMFWYRQDPGLGLRLIYFSYDVKMKEKGDIPEGYSVSREKKERFSLILESASTNQTSMYLCASSFAGQGWNTEAFFGQGTRLTVV.